This TCR beta chain was sequenced during a study of T cells in Graves' hyperthyroidism and ophthalmopathy. Investigators excluded patients with uncontrolled infection, other autoimmune disease, pregnancy or lactation. The PBMCs were sourced from fresh peripheral blood (approximately 9 ml). Amplification of TCR beta CDR3 regions was performed using RNA transcripts as template. The HTBI set primed first-round TCR CDR3 RT-PCR. TCRdb redid the calling of the multiplex PCR reads with MiXCR, one entry per CDR3 protein. Among about 690,000 distinct CDR3 sequences listed, roughly 17% were seen once. With V trimmed by 4 bases and J by 4 bases, 8 bases remained unmatched. CDR1 and CDR2 (germline): SGHRS, YFSETQ. This CDR3 comprises 17 residues. Findings and caveats of the study: Blood also contained most expanded thyroid clonotypes above 0.001. A model of 13 V-J pairs discriminated ophthalmopathy from stable hyperthyroidism.

This clonotype was recorded a few times. Its target is unknown. The rearrangement uses TRBV5-1 and TRBJ2-2; TRBD1 matches at 12 bases. Input material: blood. This clonotype was sampled from a man in his forties or fifties with Graves' hyperthyroidism. CDR3 sequence: CASSPGQGASPTGELFF. For the CDR3, the DNA is TGCGCCAGCAGCCCGGGACAGGGGGCGAGTCCCACCGGGGAGCTGTTTTTT.